Below are 28 T cell receptor beta chains sequenced from a single sample in a study of cytomegalovirus exposure and HLA in healthy donors. PCR used 60 Vbeta primers and 13 Jbeta primers. TCRdb's table, derived via immunoSEQ multiplex PCR, lists solely in-frame clones and lacks some. The sample comprises about 130,000 clones, 65% to 75% of which are singletons, and about 4% rests with the top ten. The sequencing sample was made of PBMCs. The origin of the receptors is a woman aged 45-65 years in good health and CMV-seropositive.

The chain links TRBV27 to TRBJ2-1, with TRBD2 as a possible D gene (5 bases). The germline CDR1 and CDR2 sequences are MNHEY and SMNVEV (reference sequence). The V end lost 4 bases, the J end lost 9 bases, and 13 bases lay between the germline ends. The CDR3 loop spans 13 amino acids. The CDR3 bases are TGTGCCAGCAGTTCCGACTATGAGGGTGAGCAGTTCTTC. Its protein product is CASSSDYEGEQFF.

This clone was seen more than once but under ten times. The chain joins TRBV27 to TRBJ2-3, with 9 bases that match TRBD1. V was pared by 4 bases and J by 5 bases, with 13 bases of the junction left unmatched. Germline V gives CDR1 MNHEY, CDR2 SMNVEV (reference sequence). The CDR3 runs to 17 residues. CDR3 nucleotide sequence: TGTGCCAGCAGTTCCCTCAAGACAGGGGGGATCAAAGATACGCAGTATTTT. It translates to CASSSLKTGGIKDTQYF.

CDR3 amino acids: CASSYSSRGFTEAFF. The CDR3 DNA reads as TGTGCCAGCAGTTACTCGTCCCGGGGGTTCACTGAAGCTTTCTTT. V gene TRBV6-5 combines with J gene TRBJ1-1, with D possibly being TRBD1 (5 bases). V gave up 0 bases and J gave up 4 bases, with 12 bases separating them. There are 15 residues in the CDR3. CDR1 MNHEY and CDR2 SVGAGI come from the germline V gene.

The V call is TRBV7-8, the J call TRBJ2-5, with D uncertain. The CDR3 extends over 13 amino acids. The germline gives CDR1 SGHVS, CDR2 FQNEAQ. V shed 7 bases and J shed 1 base, with 10 bases lying between them. CDR3 DNA sequence: TGTGCCAGCATTTCCCAGGTCCAAGAGACCCAGTACTTC. This sequence encodes CASISQVQETQYF. The full variable domain, rest sourced from reference TRBV7-8 and TRBJ2-5, is GAGVSQSPRYKVAKRGQDVALRCDPISGHVSLFWYQQALGQGPEFLTYFQNEAQLDKSGLPSDRFFAERPEGSVSTLKIQRTQQEDSAVYLCASISQVQETQYFGPGTRLLVL.

Regarding this clone: The junction shows a germline mismatch at one end, possibly a read error. The V gene is TRBV6-5, the J gene TRBJ2-6; possible D gene TRBD1, 5 bases. This CDR3 spans 15 amino acids. Germline CDR1 MNHEY, CDR2 SVGAGI. The CDR3 spells CASSLTLPGANVLAF. The CDR3 nucleotides read TGTGCCAGCAGCTTGACTCTCCCTGGGGCCAACGTCCTGGCTTTC.

There are a few counts of this clone. V gene TRBV2 combines with J gene TRBJ1-2, with D possibly matching TRBD1 (5 bases). The V and J ends lost 7 bases and 4 bases respectively, with 19 bases between them. Per germline, CDR1 SNHLY and CDR2 FYNNEI. The CDR3 runs 15 residues. The CDR3 DNA reads TGTGCCAGCAATCCTGTCCGGGGGGGAGGCTATGGCTACACCTTC. Amino acid sequence: CASNPVRGGGYGYTF.

This clone was seen a few times. The rearrangement uses TRBV28 and TRBJ2-1; no firm D call. The V gene's germline CDR1 is MDHEN and CDR2 SYDVKM. CDR3 length: 11 residues. V lost 6 bases and J lost 11, with 11 bases in between. The CDR3 protein is CASREKNKQFF. The CDR3 coding sequence is TGTGCCAGCAGGGAGAAGAATAAGCAGTTCTTC.

This chain connects TRBV21-1 to TRBJ1-5; the table's D call, TRBD1, was not checked against the DNA. TRBV21-1 is a listed pseudogene. The CDR3 spans 18 residues. CDR3 region: CASSKVDRGPLGNQPQHF. CDR3 nucleotides: TGTGCCAGCAGCAAAGTGGACAGGGGGCCGTTGGGCAATCAGCCCCAGCATTTT.

The chain couples TRBV7-2 to TRBJ2-3; D ambiguous. Germline V CDR1 and CDR2: SGHTA, FQGNSA. The V gene lost 3 bases and the J gene lost 5 bases, with 15 bases spanning the gap. The length of the CDR3 is 15 residues. CDR3 protein: CASSFGAGDGDTQYF. CDR3 bases: TGTGCCAGCAGCTTTGGAGCCGGCGACGGAGATACGCAGTATTTT.

V usage is TRBV27 and J usage is TRBJ2-1; 12 bases fit TRBD1. Per the germline V gene, CDR1 is MNHEY and CDR2 is SMNVEV (reference sequence). V shed 8 bases and J 9 bases; nucleotides not matched to a gene: 8. The CDR3 is 14 residues long. The CDR3 sequence: CASRWGQGAGEQFF. In DNA form, the CDR3 reads TGTGCCAGCCGGTGGGGACAGGGGGCAGGTGAGCAGTTCTTC.

V is TRBV15 and J is TRBJ2-2; TRBD1 agrees at 7 bases. The CDR3 has 16 residues. Trimming took 5 bases from V and 1 from J; bases not matched to a gene: 7. Per the germline V gene, CDR1 is LNHNV and CDR2 is YYDKDF (reference sequence). DNA of the CDR3: TGTGCCACCAGCGGTCGAGGGGGCTGGAACACCGGGGAGCTGTTTTTT. Its translation: CATSGRGGWNTGELFF.

The table lists this clone with a few counts. The chain links TRBV30 to TRBJ1-4; D not resolved. The CDR3 loop spans 13 amino acids. Germline V gene lookup returns CDR1 GTSNPN and CDR2 SVGIG (reference sequence). V dropped 1 base and J dropped 3 bases, with 6 bases sitting between them. The CDR3 region has the DNA TGTGCCTGGAGTGGCGGCCCTAATGAAAAACTGTTTTTT. Translated, it gives CAWSGGPNEKLFF.

This clone was counted a few times. CDR3 amino acids: CASSLAGGGRSPLHF. The CDR3 DNA reads TGTGCCAGCAGTTTGGCAGGAGGGGGCCGGTCACCCCTCCACTTT. This sequence joins TRBV28 and TRBJ1-6; 7 nucleotides match TRBD1. Trimming removed 3 bases from V and 10 bases from J; junction bases left unmatched: 9. In germline, CDR1 is MDHEN, CDR2 SYDVKM. This CDR3 has 15 amino acids. Drawing the rest from reference TRBV28 and TRBJ1-6, the complete variable domain is DVKVTQSSRYLVKRTGEKVFLECVQDMDHENMFWYRQDPGLGLRLIYFSYDVKMKEKGDIPEGYSVSREKKERFSLILESASTNQTSMYLCASSLAGGGRSPLHFGNGTRLTVT.

J is TRBJ1-3 and V is TRBV5-1; D perhaps matches TRBD1 (5 bases). With 0 bases removed from V and 0 bases from J, the gap between germline ends came to 13 bases. CDR1 SGHRS and CDR2 YFSETQ come from the germline V gene. The CDR3 runs 17 residues. As DNA, the CDR3 is TGCGCCAGCAGCTTGGCGGGCTACGGGGGCTCTGGAAACACCATATATTTT. Its protein is CASSLAGYGGSGNTIYF. The complete variable domain, with remaining parts taken from reference TRBV5-1 and TRBJ1-3, reads KAGVTQTPRYLIKTRGQQVTLSCSPISGHRSVSWYQQTPGQGLQFLFEYFSETQRNKGNFPGRFSGRQFSNSRSEMNVSTLELGDSALYLCASSLAGYGGSGNTIYFGEGSWLTVV.

The CDR3: CASSTARTGVEKLFF. CDR3 sequence (DNA): TGTGCCAGCAGCACCGCGAGGACAGGGGTCGAAAAACTGTTTTTT. The chain couples TRBV28 to TRBJ1-4, with TRBD1 matching 9 bases. Germline CDR1 reads MDHEN; CDR2 reads SYDVKM. The CDR3 totals 15 residues. Trimming cost V 6 bases and J 8 bases; bases outside gene matches: 10.

The V and J genes are TRBV30 and TRBJ1-6; possible D gene TRBD1, 6 bases. CDR1 and CDR2 (germline): GTSNPN, SVGIG (reference sequence). V was cut by 0 bases and J by 7 bases, with 13 bases left in between. The CDR3 is 15 residues long. The CDR3 DNA reads as TGTGCCTGGAGTGTACCGTACAGGGAAAATTCACCCCTCCACTTT. This codes for CAWSVPYRENSPLHF. Full variable domain (outside the CDR3, taken from reference TRBV30 and TRBJ1-6): SQTIHQWPATLVQPVGSPLSLECTVEGTSNPNLYWYRQAAGRGLQLLFYSVGIGQISSEVPQNLSASRPQDRQFILSSKKLLLSDSGFYLCAWSVPYRENSPLHFGNGTRLTVT.

The chain couples TRBV6-1 to TRBJ2-7; D call uncertain. Germline assignment: CDR1 MNHNS and CDR2 SASEGT. This CDR3 is built from 17 residues. V shed 2 bases and J shed 0 bases, with 17 bases lying between them. This chain's CDR3 is CASSEMAPGSFSYEQYF. DNA for the CDR3: TGTGCCAGCAGTGAAATGGCACCAGGATCCTTCTCCTACGAGCAGTACTTC.

This clone appeared once. J is TRBJ2-5 and V is TRBV5-1, with 13 bases identical to TRBD2. V lost 4 bases and J lost 4; bases outside the gene matches: 7. The CDR3 has 16 residues. Looked up from germline, CDR1 is SGHRS and CDR2 is YFSETQ. The CDR3: CASSLLLAGGPETQYF. CDR3 nucleotides: TGCGCCAGCAGCCTCCTACTAGCGGGGGGGCCAGAGACCCAGTACTTC.

This clone was detected only once. The rearrangement joins TRBV25-1 to TRBJ1-1; 7 positions agree with TRBD1. CDR3 length equals 13 residues. Germline V gene sequence: CDR1 MGHDK, CDR2 SYGVNS. Trimming cost V 3 bases and J 9 bases; bases outside gene matches: 7. Here the CDR3 reads CASSDRTGSKAFF. The CDR3 DNA is TGTGCCAGCAGTGACCGGACAGGTTCTAAAGCTTTCTTT. Filled out from reference TRBV25-1 and TRBJ1-1, the complete variable domain reads EADIYQTPRYLVIGTGKKITLECSQTMGHDKMYWYQQDPGMELHLIHYSYGVNSTEKGDLSSESTVSRIRTEHFPLTLESARPSHTSQYLCASSDRTGSKAFFGQGTRLTVV.

CDR3 coding DNA: TGCGCCAGCAGCCAACCGAGACAGGGGGCAGGTTCACCCCTCCACTTT. Its protein is CASSQPRQGAGSPLHF. V and J are TRBV4-1 and TRBJ1-6; TRBD1 matches at 10 bases. Looked up from germline, CDR1 is MGHRA and CDR2 is YSYEKL. CDR3 length: 16 residues. With V trimmed by 2 bases and J by 9 bases, 7 bases remained unmatched.

This clone appeared a few times. The chain is built from TRBV18 and TRBJ1-4; TRBD1 is a possible D gene (6 bases). Germline values: CDR1 KGHSH, CDR2 LQKENI. The CDR3 sequence is 15 residues long. Trimming pared 0 bases from V and 8 bases from J, leaving 13 bases between. This CDR3 reads CASSPPGGPGEKLFF. In DNA, the CDR3 is TGTGCCAGCTCACCACCGGGGGGGCCAGGAGAAAAACTGTTTTTT.

The sample holds a few counts of this clone. This rearrangement joins TRBV5-6 to TRBJ2-2; 7 positions agree with TRBD2. The CDR3 loop spans 14 amino acids. Germline values: CDR1 SGHDT, CDR2 YYEEEE. V lost 7 bases, J lost 4 bases, and 7 bases stayed unmatched. The CDR3 nucleotides are TGTGCCAGCGTGGGGGGGATGAGCACCGGGGAGCTGTTTTTT. Residues: CASVGGMSTGELFF.

V usage is TRBV19 and J usage is TRBJ1-5; no clear D. The germline CDR1 and CDR2 sequences are LNHDA and SQIVND (reference sequence). The CDR3 has 13 amino acids. V dropped 6 bases and J dropped 3 bases, with 9 bases sitting between them. CDR3 amino acids: CASSSGNNQPQHF. CDR3 bases: TGTGCCAGTAGCTCCGGGAACAATCAGCCCCAGCATTTT.

The J gene is TRBJ2-5, the V gene TRBV6-1, with no clear D. The CDR3 consists of 14 residues. Germline-derived CDR1 and CDR2 are MNHNS and SASEGT. The V gene lost 2 bases and the J gene lost 5 bases, with 12 bases spanning the gap. The CDR3 DNA follows: TGTGCCAGCAGTGAACAGCGCTCCCCGGAGACCCAGTACTTC. Translated, it gives CASSEQRSPETQYF.

This sequence joins TRBV10-3 and TRBJ2-1, with a tentative D call TRBD1 (7 bases). V lost 8 bases and J 8 bases, leaving 19 bases between the germline ends. This CDR3 has 14 residues. Germline lookup yields CDR1 ENHRY and CDR2 SYGVKD. CDR3 DNA sequence: TGTGCCATCGAACAGGGGCCTGGAGGGGATGAGCAGTTCTTC. Encoded protein: CAIEQGPGGDEQFF.

This chain joins TRBV5-1 and TRBJ2-5, with D possibly TRBD1 on 6 matching bases. With 1 base removed from V and 5 bases from J, the gap between germline ends came to 15 bases. The CDR3 length is 15 residues. CDR1 SGHRS and CDR2 YFSETQ come from the germline V gene. CDR3 region: CASSLFQGPRETQYF. CDR3 in DNA: TGCGCCAGCAGCTTGTTCCAGGGGCCCAGGGAGACCCAGTACTTC.

The chain is built from TRBV10-3 and TRBJ1-2; 7 nucleotides agree with TRBD1. The J segment lost 2 bases and the V segment lost 0 bases, leaving 6 bases of the junction unmatched. The germline V gene has CDR1 ENHRY and CDR2 SYGVKD. The CDR3 runs to 16 residues. Here the CDR3 reads CAISESKTGTNYGYTF. As DNA, the CDR3 is TGTGCCATCAGTGAGTCGAAGACAGGGACCAACTATGGCTACACCTTC.

On this clone itself: The junction departs from the called germline gene at one end, perhaps through a read error. In nucleotides, the CDR3 is TGTGCCAGCAGCCGAAACCTCCCCGGGACAGGGCGCACCTACGAGCAGTGCTTC. Encoded protein: CASSRNLPGTGRTYEQCF. The J gene is TRBJ2-7, the V gene TRBV4-2; 9 bases fit TRBD1. Germline V gene lookup returns CDR1 LGHNA and CDR2 YNFKEQ. This CDR3 has 18 residues.